Each of the 11 T cell receptor beta chains below was sequenced from the same sample in a study of Graves' ophthalmopathy and Graves' hyperthyroidism. The authors amplified TCR beta CDR3 regions from RNA transcripts. An initial RT-PCR round employing HTBI primers preceded a second-round multiplex PCR. TCRdb passed the multiplex PCR reads through MiXCR, listing each CDR3 protein once. The table has about 700,000 distinct CDR3 sequences, roughly 41% seen once. Sequencing was carried out using peripheral blood. All receptors derive from an adult man with Graves' ophthalmopathy.

This sequence joins TRBV5-1 and TRBJ2-7, with a possible D match to TRBD2 (5 bases). This CDR3 is built from 18 residues. V was cut by 4 bases and J by 2 bases, with 25 bases left in between. CDR1 SGHRS and CDR2 YFSETQ come from the germline V gene. The CDR3 bases are TGCGCCAGCAGCCCGGTAGGTGTCCGGACTGAGAGTCCCTACGAGCAGTACTTC. Translation: CASSPVGVRTESPYEQYF. The full variable domain, in which reference TRBV5-1 and TRBJ2-7 provide the parts outside the CDR3, is KAGVTQTPRYLIKTRGQQVTLSCSPISGHRSVSWYQQTPGQGLQFLFEYFSETQRNKGNFPGRFSGRQFSNSRSEMNVSTLELGDSALYLCASSPVGVRTESPYEQYFGPGTRLTVT.

The V and J genes are TRBV10-3 and TRBJ2-7, with 8 bases aligning to TRBD1. CDR3 size: 12 residues. Germline V gene lookup returns CDR1 ENHRY and CDR2 SYGVKD. CDR3 bases: TGTGCGCACCGGGACAGGTCCTACGAGCAGTACTTC. Its translation: CAHRDRSYEQYF.

The rearrangement links TRBV7-2 to TRBJ2-5; D call uncertain. CDR3 length: 13 amino acids. Trimming took 3 bases from V and 2 from J, leaving 7 bases between them. Germline CDR1 and CDR2: SGHTA and FQGNSA. Here the CDR3 reads CASSFLKQETQYF. The CDR3 region has the DNA TGTGCCAGCAGCTTCCTCAAACAAGAGACCCAGTACTTC.

This rearrangement joins TRBV10-3 to TRBJ1-4; D not certain. There are 15 residues in the CDR3. V was clipped by 5 bases and J by 3 bases, with 13 bases between them. Germline CDR1 is ENHRY and CDR2 is SYGVKD. CDR3 DNA sequence: TGTGCCATCAGTTACTCTCCTGCCCCTAATGAAAAACTGTTTTTT. It translates to CAISYSPAPNEKLFF.

This CDR3 reads CASSQEGVSQPQHF. DNA for the CDR3: TGTGCCAGCAGCCAAGAGGGGGTATCTCAGCCCCAGCATTTT. This chain links TRBV5-5 with TRBJ1-5, with D tentatively TRBD1 (6 bases). V lost 4 bases and J lost 6, with 14 bases in between. In germline, CDR1 is SGHKS, CDR2 YYEKEE (reference sequence). The CDR3 is 14 amino acids.

Ten or more counts support this clonotype. This chain links TRBV5-5 with TRBJ1-5; D is uncertain. CDR3 length equals 14 residues. Germline loops: CDR1 SGHKS, CDR2 YYEKEE (reference sequence). The germline V and J ends were trimmed by 1 base and 4 bases, with 9 bases remaining between them. The CDR3, as DNA: TGTGCCAGCAGCTTGAGTGCGGAGAATCAGCCCCAGCATTTT. This translates into CASSLSAENQPQHF.

The chain couples TRBV3-1 to TRBJ1-1; unclear D gene. This CDR3 has 13 amino acids. V lost 0 bases to trimming and J lost 9 bases, with 11 bases between them. Per germline, CDR1 LGHDT and CDR2 YNNKEL (reference sequence). Written as DNA, the CDR3 is TGTGCCAGCAGCCAAGATCGGGGAGCTAAAGCTTTCTTT. Translation gives CASSQDRGAKAFF.

In this sample, this clonotype turned up a few times. The chain couples TRBV20-1 to TRBJ1-4; 7 bases align to TRBD1. V lost 0 bases, J lost 4 bases, and 5 bases stayed unmatched. This CDR3 is 15 amino acids long. Germline V CDR1 and CDR2: DFQATT, SNEGSKA (reference sequence). The CDR3 coding sequence is TGCAGTGCTAGAGATCAGGGACAGCTTAATGAAAAACTGTTTTTT. This sequence encodes CSARDQGQLNEKLFF.

The table lists this clonotype with many counts. CDR3 bases: TGTGCCAGCAGGACAGGGTCTGAGACCCAGTACTTC. Encoded protein: CASRTGSETQYF. The chain combines TRBV5-8 with TRBJ2-5, with TRBD1 matching over 7 bases. The junction had 3 bases not matched to a gene; V was cut back by 5 bases and J by 5 bases. The CDR3 loop spans 12 amino acids. Germline V gives CDR1 SGHTS, CDR2 YDEGEE.

This clonotype was picked up one time. The chain links TRBV10-3 to TRBJ2-7; tentatively, D is TRBD1 or TRBD2 (5 bases each). There are 13 residues in the CDR3. Germline V lookup: CDR1 ENHRY, CDR2 SYGVKD. Trimming stripped 6 bases from V and 3 bases from J, with 12 bases between. CDR3 in amino acids: CAIRGPLRYEQYF. The DNA for the CDR3 is TGTGCCATCAGGGGACCTTTGCGCTACGAGCAGTACTTC.

This chain uses TRBV2 with TRBJ1-3; 7 bases match TRBD1. CDR3 size: 12 residues. Germline V lookup: CDR1 SNHLY, CDR2 FYNNEI. V dropped 10 bases and J dropped 3; count of bases not matched to a gene: 3. The CDR3 coding sequence is TGTGCCACCAGACAGGGTGGAAACACCATATATTTT. This encodes CATRQGGNTIYF.